These 17 T cell receptor beta chains share one sample of origin, sequenced in a study of CD8 T cells in Susac syndrome. The authors reverse transcribed roughly 0.5 to 1 ug RNA with random hexamers. MiXCR, run by TCRdb on the immunoSEQ multiplex PCR reads, gives a single entry per CDR3 protein. The sample comprises some 150,000 distinct CDR3 sequences, approximately 96% of which are singletons, and 0.15% to 0.2% rests with the top ten. Material: CD4+ T cells from PBMCs. These receptors originate from a human donor with Susac syndrome.

The chain links TRBV6-2 or TRBV6-3 to TRBJ2-2; D is possibly TRBD2 (5 bases). This CDR3 is built from 14 residues. V gave up 7 bases and J gave up 2 bases, with 11 bases separating them. The germline gives CDR1 MNHEY, CDR2 SVGEGT. In DNA form, the CDR3 reads TGTGCCAGCAACCGGGGTTATAACACCGGGGAGCTGTTTTTT. This sequence encodes CASNRGYNTGELFF.

This clonotype appeared a single time. The chain joins TRBV5-6 to TRBJ2-2; no clear D gene. CDR3 size: 15 residues. V lost 0 bases, J lost 4 bases, and 10 bases lay in between. In germline, CDR1 is SGHDT, CDR2 YYEEEE. The CDR3 here is CASSLVVTFTGELFF. The CDR3 nucleotides are TGTGCCAGCAGCTTGGTTGTCACCTTCACCGGGGAGCTGTTTTTT.

This chain connects TRBV30 to TRBJ1-1, with a tentative D call TRBD1 (6 bases). This CDR3 contains 15 residues. V lost 2 bases to trimming and J lost 1 base, with 14 bases between them. In germline, CDR1 is GTSNPN, CDR2 SVGIG (reference sequence). The CDR3 DNA reads TGTGCCTGGAGTAAGGAGAGGGGGGCGAACACTGAAGCTTTCTTT. It encodes CAWSKERGANTEAFF.

The chain recombines TRBV12-3 or TRBV12-4 with TRBJ2-7; D is unresolved. The CDR3 has 14 residues. V dropped 6 bases and J dropped 0 bases, with 12 bases sitting between them. The CDR3 DNA follows: TGTGCCAGCAGCCCAAACTTTAGCTCCTACGAGCAGTACTTC. This encodes CASSPNFSSYEQYF.

This clonotype was counted once. This sequence joins TRBV5-1 and TRBJ2-1, with 9 bases fitting TRBD1. Germline V gives CDR1 SGHRS, CDR2 YFSETQ. V lost 4 bases and J lost 6; bases outside the gene matches: 11. The length of the CDR3 is 16 residues. The CDR3 nucleotides read TGCGCCAGCAGCCAGCCCGGGACAGGGATTCGCAATGAGCAGTTCTTC. It translates to CASSQPGTGIRNEQFF. Variable domain in full (rest from reference TRBV5-1 and TRBJ2-1): KAGVTQTPRYLIKTRGQQVTLSCSPISGHRSVSWYQQTPGQGLQFLFEYFSETQRNKGNFPGRFSGRQFSNSRSEMNVSTLELGDSALYLCASSQPGTGIRNEQFFGPGTRLTVL.

This clonotype was counted once. The chain is built from TRBV5-6 and TRBJ1-2, with no clear D. This CDR3 has 15 residues. V dropped 3 bases and J dropped 6 bases, with 18 bases sitting between them. The germline V gene has CDR1 SGHDT and CDR2 YYEEEE. The CDR3 is CASSYLGRREDGYTF. CDR3 in DNA: TGTGCCAGCAGCTACCTAGGAAGAAGGGAGGATGGCTACACCTTC.

V and J are TRBV11-2 and TRBJ2-7, with 9 bases matching TRBD2. Germline V gene data show CDR1 as SGHAT and CDR2 as FQNNGV. V lost 5 bases, J lost 5 bases, and 7 bases stayed unmatched. The CDR3 runs 14 residues. CDR3 DNA sequence: TGTGCCAGCAGCCTCCCGGGACTAGCCCACGAGCAGTACTTC. This encodes CASSLPGLAHEQYF.

This chain joins TRBV2 and TRBJ2-7; the match to TRBD2 covers 12 bases. The V segment lost 10 bases and the J segment 5 bases; nucleotides outside the gene matches: 18. CDR1 and CDR2 (germline): SNHLY, FYNNEI. The CDR3 loop spans 17 amino acids. CDR3 region: CATRTSGDRPLENEQYF. The CDR3 region has the DNA TGTGCCACACGGACTAGCGGGGATCGTCCCCTCGAGAACGAGCAGTACTTC.

V is TRBV19 and J is TRBJ2-5; D possibly corresponds to TRBD2 (6 bases). The V and J ends lost 2 bases and 5 bases respectively, with 9 bases between them. The CDR3 sequence is 13 residues long. Germline CDR1 is LNHDA and CDR2 is SQIVND (reference sequence). The CDR3 nucleotides read TGTGCCAGTAGTATAATGGGGAGGGAGACCCAGTACTTC. It translates to CASSIMGRETQYF.

The chain combines TRBV3-1 with TRBJ2-7, with D possibly matching TRBD2 (5 bases). Germline CDR1 is LGHDT and CDR2 is YNNKEL (reference sequence). The CDR3 consists of 14 residues. Trimming stripped 5 bases from V and 0 bases from J, with 11 bases between. The CDR3 loop reads CASSSGVSSYEQYF. DNA for the CDR3: TGTGCCAGCAGCTCCGGGGTCAGCTCCTACGAGCAGTACTTC.

This clonotype was observed once. The chain recombines TRBV9 with TRBJ2-1; a possible D gene is TRBD1 (6 bases). Germline CDR1 reads SGDLS; CDR2 reads YYNGEE. The length of the CDR3 is 14 residues. V gave up 6 bases and J gave up 6 bases, with 16 bases separating them. CDR3 loop: CASTPAGDGNEQFF. The CDR3 DNA follows: TGTGCCAGCACCCCAGCAGGGGACGGCAATGAGCAGTTCTTC.

This clonotype was detected only once. V gene TRBV4-2 combines with J gene TRBJ1-3, with a tentative D call TRBD1 (5 bases). Germline V gene data show CDR1 as LGHNA and CDR2 as YNFKEQ. The ends were cut back, 1 base at V and 4 bases at J, with 14 bases in the middle. The CDR3 contains 16 residues. The CDR3 protein is CASSQGTGPAGNTIYF. CDR3 DNA: TGTGCCAGCAGCCAAGGAACGGGGCCTGCCGGAAACACCATATATTTT.

The V call is TRBV12-3 or TRBV12-4, the J call TRBJ2-7, with D maybe TRBD1 (5 bases). The V and J ends lost 6 bases and 6 bases respectively, with 12 bases between them. There are 12 residues in the CDR3. CDR3 region: CASSLGRVEQYF. The CDR3 coding sequence is TGTGCCAGCAGCCTGGGCAGGGTCGAGCAGTACTTC.

The V call is TRBV20-1, the J call TRBJ2-3, with D maybe TRBD1 (5 bases). The CDR3 consists of 14 residues. Germline V gene sequence: CDR1 DFQATT, CDR2 SNEGSKA (reference sequence). Trimming stripped 3 bases from V and 2 bases from J, with 12 bases between. The CDR3 sequence is CSASGQGFTDTQYF. The CDR3 nucleotides are TGCAGTGCTAGTGGCCAGGGTTTCACAGATACGCAGTATTTT.

The chain couples TRBV9 to TRBJ1-2, with 8 bases identical to TRBD1. This CDR3 region has 14 residues. Trimming took 2 bases from V and 6 from J; bases not matched to a gene: 6. Germline V gene lookup returns CDR1 SGDLS and CDR2 YYNGEE. CDR3 region: CASSVTGTGDGYTF. The DNA for the CDR3 is TGTGCCAGCAGCGTCACCGGGACAGGCGATGGCTACACCTTC.

The J gene is TRBJ2-7, the V gene TRBV6-2 or TRBV6-3; TRBD1 aligns across 8 bases. The CDR3 covers 14 residues. In germline, CDR1 is MNHEY, CDR2 SVGEGT. Unmatched junction bases numbered 6, after V lost 6 bases and J lost 2 bases. This CDR3 reads CASRDRGAAYEQYF. The DNA for the CDR3 is TGTGCCAGCAGAGACAGGGGAGCAGCCTACGAGCAGTACTTC.

The chain recombines TRBV29-1 with TRBJ2-2, with 7 bases fitting TRBD1. The V and J ends lost 6 bases and 2 bases, in that order; junction bases with no gene match: 3. The CDR3 is 13 amino acids. Per the germline V gene, CDR1 is SQVTM and CDR2 is ANQGSEA. DNA of the CDR3: TGCAGCGTAAACAGGGGAAACACCGGGGAGCTGTTTTTT. This gives the protein CSVNRGNTGELFF.